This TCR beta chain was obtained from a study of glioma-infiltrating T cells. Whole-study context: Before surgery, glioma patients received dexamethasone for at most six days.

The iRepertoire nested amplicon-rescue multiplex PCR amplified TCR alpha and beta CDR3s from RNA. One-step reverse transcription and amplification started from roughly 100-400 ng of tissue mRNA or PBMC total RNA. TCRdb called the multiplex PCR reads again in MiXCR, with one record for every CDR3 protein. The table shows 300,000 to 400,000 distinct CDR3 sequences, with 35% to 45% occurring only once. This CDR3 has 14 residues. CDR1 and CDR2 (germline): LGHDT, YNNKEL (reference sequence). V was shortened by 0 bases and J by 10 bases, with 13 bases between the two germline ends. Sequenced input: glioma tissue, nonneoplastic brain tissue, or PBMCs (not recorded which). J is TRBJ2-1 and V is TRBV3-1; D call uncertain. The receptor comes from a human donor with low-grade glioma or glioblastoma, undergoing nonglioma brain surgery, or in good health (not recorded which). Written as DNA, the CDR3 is TGTGCCAGCAGCCAAGAAGTTGTAGGGAAGGAGCAGTTCTTC. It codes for CASSQEVVGKEQFF.